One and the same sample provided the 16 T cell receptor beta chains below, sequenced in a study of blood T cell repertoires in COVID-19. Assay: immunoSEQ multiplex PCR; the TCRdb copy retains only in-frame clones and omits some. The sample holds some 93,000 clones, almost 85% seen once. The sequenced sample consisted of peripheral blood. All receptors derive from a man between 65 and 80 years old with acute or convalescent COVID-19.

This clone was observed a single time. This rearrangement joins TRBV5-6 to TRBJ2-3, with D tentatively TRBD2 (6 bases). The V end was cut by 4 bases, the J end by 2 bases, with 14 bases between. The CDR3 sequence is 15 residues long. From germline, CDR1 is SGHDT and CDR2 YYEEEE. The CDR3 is CASSPMGLHTDTQYF. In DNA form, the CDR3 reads TGTGCCAGCAGCCCAATGGGACTCCACACAGATACGCAGTATTTT.

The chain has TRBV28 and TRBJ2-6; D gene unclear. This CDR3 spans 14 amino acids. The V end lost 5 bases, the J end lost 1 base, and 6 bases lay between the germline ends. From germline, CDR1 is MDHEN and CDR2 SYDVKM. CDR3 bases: TGTGCCAGCAGTCCAGCGTCTGGGGCCAACGTCCTGACTTTC. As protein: CASSPASGANVLTF.

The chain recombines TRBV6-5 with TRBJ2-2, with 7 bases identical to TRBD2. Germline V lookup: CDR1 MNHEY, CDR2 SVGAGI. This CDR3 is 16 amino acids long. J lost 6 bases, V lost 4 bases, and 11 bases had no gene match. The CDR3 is CASSSGAAAGAGELFF. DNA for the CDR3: TGTGCCAGCAGTTCCGGCGCTGCCGCGGGGGCCGGGGAGCTGTTTTTT.

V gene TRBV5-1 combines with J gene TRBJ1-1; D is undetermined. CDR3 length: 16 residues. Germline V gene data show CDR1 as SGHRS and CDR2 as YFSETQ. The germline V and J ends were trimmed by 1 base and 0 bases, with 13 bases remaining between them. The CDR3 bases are TGCGCCAGCAGCTTGACAGAAGATTTCATGAACACTGAAGCTTTCTTT. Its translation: CASSLTEDFMNTEAFF.

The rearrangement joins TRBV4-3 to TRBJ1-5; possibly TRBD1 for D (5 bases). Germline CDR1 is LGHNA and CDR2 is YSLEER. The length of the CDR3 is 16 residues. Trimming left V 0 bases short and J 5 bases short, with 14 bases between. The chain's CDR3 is CASSQDWGKRDQPQHF. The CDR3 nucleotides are TGCGCCAGCAGCCAAGACTGGGGGAAGCGGGATCAGCCCCAGCATTTT.

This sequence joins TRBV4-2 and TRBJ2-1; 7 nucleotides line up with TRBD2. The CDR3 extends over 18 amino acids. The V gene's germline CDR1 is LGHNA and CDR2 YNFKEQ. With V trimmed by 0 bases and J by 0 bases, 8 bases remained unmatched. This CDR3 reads CASSQDWGGSSSYNEQFF. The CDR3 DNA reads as TGTGCCAGCAGCCAAGATTGGGGCGGGAGCAGCTCCTACAATGAGCAGTTCTTC.

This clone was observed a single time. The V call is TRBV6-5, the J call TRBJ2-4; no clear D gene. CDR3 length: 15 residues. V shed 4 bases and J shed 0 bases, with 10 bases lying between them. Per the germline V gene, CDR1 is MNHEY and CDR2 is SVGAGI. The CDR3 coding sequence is TGTGCCAGCAGTTCTAACTTTATAGCCAAAAACATTCAGTACTTC. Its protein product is CASSSNFIAKNIQYF.

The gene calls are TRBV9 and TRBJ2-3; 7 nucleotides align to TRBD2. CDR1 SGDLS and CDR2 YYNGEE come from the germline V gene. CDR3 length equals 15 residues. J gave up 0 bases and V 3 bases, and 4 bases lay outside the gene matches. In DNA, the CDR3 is TGTGCCAGCAGCGCAGCGGGGACTAGCACAGATACGCAGTATTTT. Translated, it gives CASSAAGTSTDTQYF.

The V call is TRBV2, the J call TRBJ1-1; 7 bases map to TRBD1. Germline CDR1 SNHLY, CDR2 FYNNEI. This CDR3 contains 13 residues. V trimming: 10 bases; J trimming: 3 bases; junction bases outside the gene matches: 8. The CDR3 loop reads CAIQDRRDTEAFF. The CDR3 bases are TGTGCCATCCAGGACAGGCGGGACACTGAAGCTTTCTTT.

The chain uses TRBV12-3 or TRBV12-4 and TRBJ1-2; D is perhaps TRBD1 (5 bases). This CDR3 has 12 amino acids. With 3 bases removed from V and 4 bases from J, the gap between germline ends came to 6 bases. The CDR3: CASSFQGYGYTF. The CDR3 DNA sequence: TGTGCCAGCAGTTTTCAGGGCTATGGCTACACCTTC.

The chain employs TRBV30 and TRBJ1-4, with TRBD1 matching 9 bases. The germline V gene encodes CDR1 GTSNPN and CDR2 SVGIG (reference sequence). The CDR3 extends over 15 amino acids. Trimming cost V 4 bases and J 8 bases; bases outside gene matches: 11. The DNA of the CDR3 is TGTGCCTGGACGTACTGGGGGACAGGGAAGGAAAAACTGTTTTTT. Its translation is CAWTYWGTGKEKLFF.

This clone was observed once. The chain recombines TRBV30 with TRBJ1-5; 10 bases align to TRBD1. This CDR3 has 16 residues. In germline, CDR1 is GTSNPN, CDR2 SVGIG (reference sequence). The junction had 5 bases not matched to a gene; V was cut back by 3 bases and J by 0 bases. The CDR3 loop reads CAWSLWTGGSNQPQHF. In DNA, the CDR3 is TGTGCCTGGAGCCTCTGGACAGGGGGTAGCAATCAGCCCCAGCATTTT.

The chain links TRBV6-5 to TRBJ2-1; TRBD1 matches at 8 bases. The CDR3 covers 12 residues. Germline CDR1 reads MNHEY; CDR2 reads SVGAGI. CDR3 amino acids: CVIDRGYNEQFF. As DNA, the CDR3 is TGTGTTATCGACAGGGGATACAATGAGCAGTTCTTC.

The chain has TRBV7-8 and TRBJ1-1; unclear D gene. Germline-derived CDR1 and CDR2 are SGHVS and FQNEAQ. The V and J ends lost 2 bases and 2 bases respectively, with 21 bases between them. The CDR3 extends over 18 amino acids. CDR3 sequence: CASSLRQRVASGNTEAFF. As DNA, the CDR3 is TGTGCCAGCAGCTTACGCCAACGGGTGGCCTCGGGTAACACTGAAGCTTTCTTT.

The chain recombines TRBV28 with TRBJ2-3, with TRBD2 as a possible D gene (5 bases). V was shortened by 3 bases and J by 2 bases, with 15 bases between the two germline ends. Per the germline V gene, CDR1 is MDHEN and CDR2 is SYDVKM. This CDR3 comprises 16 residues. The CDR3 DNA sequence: TGTGCCAGCAGTTTGTTAGCGAGTTCCTTCACAGATACGCAGTATTTT. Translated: CASSLLASSFTDTQYF.

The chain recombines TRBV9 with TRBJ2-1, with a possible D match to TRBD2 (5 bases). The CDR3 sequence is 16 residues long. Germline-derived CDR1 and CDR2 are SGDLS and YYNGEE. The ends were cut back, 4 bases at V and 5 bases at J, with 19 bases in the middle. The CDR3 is CASSPSGRGSDNEQFF. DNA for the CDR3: TGTGCCAGCAGCCCCTCAGGCCGGGGTTCGGACAATGAGCAGTTCTTC.